This T cell receptor beta chain is from a study of blood T cell repertoires in COVID-19. For the study at large: Some COVID-19 samples were acute and others convalescent; all came from the United States, Italy and Spain. In each case, the material was cDNA or gDNA derived from T cells, B-cell-depleted T cells, or PBMCs.

As handled by the study authors: Amplified reference gene primers provided the basis for estimating nucleated cell counts. Using immunoSEQ multiplex PCR, the repertoire was profiled, and TCRdb retains in-frame clones only, with some absent. That table is the source of V, J and clone size, and D and trimming were worked out from the DNA. This table holds approximately 220,000 clones, roughly 82% found once. The V end was cut by 3 bases, the J end by 10 bases, with 15 bases between. Germline V CDR1 and CDR2: MDHEN, SYDVKM. The CDR3 consists of 13 residues. This clonotype originated in a woman between 70 and 85 years old with acute or convalescent COVID-19. The J gene is TRBJ1-1, the V gene TRBV28; unclear D gene. The sequenced sample consisted of peripheral blood. The CDR3 sequence: CASSLPRSAGAFF. DNA for the CDR3: TGTGCCAGCAGTTTGCCTAGATCAGCTGGAGCTTTCTTT.